Included here is one T cell receptor (beta chain) sequence, with context. The clone's antigen remains unknown. The sequence runs out 3 residues before the end of the CDR3; the remainder is reconstructed from the germline J gene. Every participant had a single incident cervical HPV16 infection, and prevalent HPV16 infections were excluded. Cervical HPV DNA was detected by MY09/MY11 PCR and genotyped by dot-blot hybridization. Roughly 16 mL of heparinized blood were centrifuged, and the buffy coat was split into aliquots, frozen at -30 degrees C, and then kept at -80 degrees C. QIAGEN kits were used to extract genomic DNA from the buffy coat specimens. This specimen comes from a study of T cells in women clearing cervical HPV infection (dated by TCRdb to the late 2010s). Regarding the study in general: The cases were 25 to 30 women with histologically confirmed HPV16-related CIN3 or worse, and 2 of these cases were invasive cancers. The 20 to 25 controls were women who cleared a single incident HPV16 infection within 12 months without developing precancer or cancer. Blood from cases was collected at the visit at which the lesion was first identified, whereas blood from controls was collected once infection was no longer detected. For cases, a median interval of approximately 140 days, with an interquartile range of about 90 to 210 days, was observed between lesion detection and blood sampling. HLA typing was available for only a few women, so HLA type could not be excluded as a confounder. Nested within Costa Rica's Guanacaste HPV Natural History Study, an exploratory proof-of-principle case-control study compared TCR repertoires across cervical HPV16 outcomes. Cases and controls were matched on year of sample collection and on age within five years. Cases had a median age of 34 years and controls had a median age of approximately 40, with no significant differences in baseline characteristics. In the parent cohort, some 11,000 women aged 18 or older were enrolled in Guanacaste, Costa Rica, during about 1993 to 1994 and then followed for roughly seven years. Quality controls consisted of five blinded duplicates per group, for a total of around 60 samples made up of roughly 50 participants and about ten replicates. What the authors observed across the whole study: Random forest classifiers that combined richness and V gene abundances separated cases from controls with an estimated AUC of less than 0.85. TRBV6-7 relative abundance was lower in cases than in controls (roughly 0.12% versus 0.17%; Bonferroni P = 0.0008). Because the number of T cells per sample was unknown, the richness differences could reflect varying T-cell content rather than repertoire biology. Significantly higher TCR repertoire richness was observed in CIN3+ cases than in controls across sequencing depths, whereas no difference in evenness was found. Whether associations preceded infection or resulted from infection could not be shown with the cross-sectional design, and effector/memory subsets and HPV-specific T cells were not isolated.

CDR1 and CDR2, looked up from the germline V gene (reference sequence), are DFQATT and SNEGSKA. From cysteine to phenylalanine, the CDR3 is 14 amino acids long. Only the CDR3 bases that were read are kept: 33 of them, in frame from base 1. TCR beta CDR3 regions were amplified by multiplex PCR using the immunoSEQ assay from an average of about 1,200 ng genomic DNA per sample. The assay corrected primer bias using a complete synthetic TCR repertoire to establish an amplification baseline. The amplicons were sequenced on the Illumina platform. The source study handled its data this way. Error correction of the sequences involved clustering with frequency ratios plus a modified nearest-neighbor algorithm, after which the sequences were analyzed in the immunoSEQ Analyzer using IMGT gene definitions. At each rarefaction depth, TCR richness and evenness were averaged across 20 rarefaction repeats, and any sample with fewer sequences than the depth was left out. Relative abundances of V, D and J genes were compared between groups using Wilcoxon rank sum tests, with FDR correction applied. For the blinded duplicates, the intraclass correlation was 90% to 97% for TCR richness and averaged 76.4% across about 67 gene segments. Drawn from immuneACCESS, this table holds only the in-frame rearrangements with V and J called that TCRdb kept. Clones are partly lost; checked studies trace under half to an unresolved V gene and leave the rest unexplained. V, J and clone size reflect that table, while D and trimming were determined from the DNA. This sample's table lists 40,000 or so clones. The ten most abundant clones make up less than 6% of the sample.

Sequences were obtained from blood buffy coat. The sequence joins TRBV20-1 to TRBJ2-3; confidence is insufficient to name the D gene. This clonotype was obtained from a woman between 18 and 70 years old with a cervical HPV16 infection that either progressed to CIN3+ or cleared (not recorded which). This receptor has the CDR3 CSARDVNSNQPQYF. The part of the CDR3 DNA that was read is TGCAGTGCTAGAGATGTCAATAGCAATCAGCCG.